This T cell receptor (beta chain) derives from a study of cytomegalovirus exposure and HLA in healthy donors. Across the whole study: Genotyping showed roughly 83% of approximately 430 donors falling in the Caucasian-associated ancestry cluster. Study outcomes and limitations: What a later analysis showed was that several of the most significant clusters appeared linked to common viral pathogens.

PCR primers comprised 60 Vbeta and 13 Jbeta primers. Profiled with immunoSEQ multiplex PCR; TCRdb holds only in-frame clones, not every one. The sample yields approximately 150,000 clones, roughly 76% seen once. This clone occurred a few times. Its cognate antigen is unknown. Germline V gene sequence: CDR1 SNHLY, CDR2 FYNNEI. Trimming shortened V by 6 bases and J by 5 bases, and 10 bases separated the two germline ends. The CDR3 spans 12 residues. The V and J genes are TRBV2 and TRBJ1-2; no clear D gene. The sequence was collected from a woman under 30 in good health and CMV-seropositive. Sequencing was carried out using PBMCs. The CDR3 protein is CASRVNTYGYTF. As DNA, the CDR3 is TGTGCCAGCAGAGTAAACACGTATGGCTACACCTTC.